The rows below give T cell receptor beta chains drawn from one sample of a study of type 1 regulatory T cells. TCRdb independently ran MiXCR on the reads; one entry per CDR3 protein. This table has about 18,000 distinct CDR3 sequences, roughly 10% appearing once. Sample: CD4+ T cells, either the whole sample or a sorted fraction (not recorded which). These receptors came from a human donor in good health. CDR3s include the opening cysteine and the closing phenylalanine or tryptophan. The D gene is left open where the match is weak. Clone size, where shown, is once, few, many, or a class for clones that have expanded.

.	.	TRBV20-1	TRBJ2-7	CSATRPGPMYEQYF	TGCAGTGCTACTAGGCCGGGACCAATGTACGAGCAGTACTTC
.	few	TRBV20-1	TRBJ2-7	CSASQMGMGNGGYEQYF	TGCAGTGCTAGCCAGATGGGTATGGGAAATGGGGGCTACGAGCAGTACTTC
.	few	TRBV20-1	TRBJ2-7	CSATLTGSYEQYF	TGCAGTGCCACCCTGACAGGTTCCTACGAGCAGTACTTC
.	medium-sized	TRBV7-8	TRBJ2-3	CASSFEQSTDTQYF	TGTGCCAGCAGCTTCGAACAATCCACAGATACGCAGTATTTT
.	many	TRBV21-1	TRBJ2-7	CASTPTRGMLEQYF	TGTGCCAGCACCCCGACTAGAGGTATGCTCGAGCAGTACTTC
TRBD2	medium-sized	TRBV6-2/TRBV6-3	TRBJ2-1	CASSPSGSGNEQFF	TGTGCCAGCAGTCCTAGCGGGAGTGGGAATGAGCAGTTCTTC
TRBD1	medium-sized	TRBV20-1	TRBJ1-6	CSARDRQGVSYNSPLHF	TGCAGTGCTAGAGATCGTCAGGGGGTCTCCTATAATTCACCCCTCCACTTT
.	.	TRBV7-2	TRBJ2-7	CASSLFTGSLYEQYF	TGTGCCAGCAGCCTCTTTACCGGGTCACTCTACGAGCAGTACTTC
TRBD1	many	TRBV5-1	TRBJ1-4	CASSLGQFEKLFF	TGCGCCAGCAGCCTGGGACAGTTTGAAAAACTGTTTTTT
.	many	TRBV20-1	TRBJ1-5	CSAGGWAQPQHF	TGCAGTGCCGGCGGATGGGCTCAGCCCCAGCATTTT
.	many	TRBV15	TRBJ1-1	CATSPRGDTEAFF	TGTGCCACCAGCCCGAGGGGGGACACTGAAGCTTTCTTT
.	medium-sized	TRBV6-5	TRBJ2-3	CASTSERDPEGRDTQYF	TGTGCCAGCACCTCAGAGAGGGACCCGGAGGGCCGGGATACGCAGTATTTT
TRBD2	.	TRBV4-3	TRBJ2-3	CASSQLLAGGSDTQYF	TGCGCCAGCAGCCAACTCCTAGCGGGAGGGTCAGATACGCAGTATTTT
TRBD1	few	TRBV6-5	TRBJ2-7	CASSSTGTGIYEQYF	TGTGCCAGCAGTTCCACCGGGACAGGCATCTACGAGCAGTACTTC
TRBD2	many	TRBV10-3	TRBJ2-1	CAISELARYNEQFF	TGTGCCATCAGTGAACTAGCGAGATACAATGAGCAGTTCTTC
.	.	TRBV20-1	TRBJ1-5	CGATKVSNQPQHF	TGCGGTGCTACGAAGGTTAGCAATCAGCCCCAGCATTTT
TRBD1	many	TRBV7-9	TRBJ2-2	CASSLSGTGNTGELFF	TGTGCCAGCAGCCTTTCCGGGACAGGAAACACCGGGGAGCTGTTTTTT
.	many	TRBV12-3/TRBV12-4	TRBJ2-5	CASSLDPGDRETQYF	TGTGCCAGCAGTTTGGATCCCGGGGACCGAGAGACCCAGTACTTC
.	medium-sized	TRBV6-1	TRBJ1-5	CASSVGQPQHF	TGTGCCAGCAGCGTAGGTCAGCCCCAGCATTTT
TRBD1	.	TRBV6-5	TRBJ2-5	CASSYNRGQGPQETQYF	TGTGCCAGCAGTTACAATCGAGGACAGGGGCCTCAAGAGACCCAGTACTTC
.	many	TRBV5-5	TRBJ1-4	CASSLDSTNEKLFF	TGTGCCAGCAGCTTGGATTCAACTAATGAAAAACTGTTTTTT
.	few	TRBV29-1	TRBJ1-2	CSVERSGRGYTF	TGCAGCGTTGAACGGTCAGGTCGTGGCTACACCTTC
TRBD1	few	TRBV16	TRBJ2-6	CASSQGQGVSGANVLTF	TGTGCCAGCAGCCAAGGGCAGGGGGTCTCTGGGGCCAACGTCCTGACTTTC
.	.	TRBV18	TRBJ1-3	CASSPRVSSASGNTIYF	TGTGCCAGCTCACCTAGGGTTTCCTCAGCGTCTGGAAACACCATATATTTT
TRBD2	few	TRBV6-1	TRBJ2-3	CASRGGPTDTQYF	TGTGCCAGCCGGGGGGGGCCTACAGATACGCAGTATTTT
.	many	TRBV5-1	TRBJ2-7	CASSLRQSSKSEQYF	TGCGCCAGCAGCTTACGGCAGAGCAGTAAGAGCGAGCAGTACTTC
TRBD2	many	TRBV5-1	TRBJ2-1	CASSTGLAGVYNEQFF	TGCGCCAGCAGCACGGGTCTAGCGGGAGTCTACAATGAGCAGTTCTTC
.	many	TRBV29-1	TRBJ2-5	CSGGLGETQYF	TGCAGCGGGGGGCTAGGAGAGACCCAGTACTTC
.	many	TRBV20-1	TRBJ1-2	CSSEGRGYGYTF	TGCAGTTCCGAGGGGAGGGGCTATGGCTACACCTTC
.	many	TRBV20-1	TRBJ1-2	CSVSPLSGGYTF	TGCAGTGTATCCCCCCTCAGCGGGGGCTACACCTTC
TRBD1	many	TRBV7-2	TRBJ1-6	CASSLGTGPSPLHF	TGTGCCAGCAGCTTAGGGACAGGGCCCTCACCCCTCCACTTT